Presented here are 30 T cell receptor beta chains from one specimen sequenced in a study of T cell responses to AZD1222 COVID-19 vaccine. TCRdb keeps only in-frame clones here, not all; method: immunoSEQ multiplex PCR. The repertoire consists of over 110,000 clones, with 75% to 90% occurring once and the leading ten covering 1.5% to 2%. Sequencing was performed on peripheral blood, taken 28 days after the second AZD1222 dose. Receptor source: an adult who received the AZD1222 COVID-19 vaccine.

The gene calls are TRBV3-1 (or the pseudogene TRBV3-2) and TRBJ2-3, with a tentative D call TRBD2 (6 bases). Trimming shortened V by 2 bases and J by 3 bases, and 12 bases separated the two germline ends. The germline gives CDR1 LGHDT, CDR2 YNNKEL (reference sequence). The CDR3 has 15 amino acids. CDR3 sequence (DNA): TGTGCCAGCAGCCAAACGGGGACTGGAACAGATACGCAGTATTTT. This gives the protein CASSQTGTGTDTQYF.

The chain links TRBV30 to TRBJ2-4; D is unresolved. This CDR3 is 14 amino acids long. The V gene's germline CDR1 is GTSNPN and CDR2 SVGIG (reference sequence). V lost 1 base and J lost 0, with 7 bases in between. DNA for the CDR3: TGTGCCTGGAGTGATGGGGTAGCCAAAAACATTCAGTACTTC. Its protein is CAWSDGVAKNIQYF.

This rearrangement joins TRBV5-1 to TRBJ2-2; a possible D gene is TRBD1 (5 bases). The CDR3 extends over 13 amino acids. V lost 0 bases and J 6 bases, leaving 6 bases between the germline ends. Germline V lookup: CDR1 SGHRS, CDR2 YFSETQ. In nucleotides, the CDR3 is TGCGCCAGCAGCTTGGAGGGGTCCGGGGAGCTGTTTTTT. It is translated as CASSLEGSGELFF.

The V gene is TRBV9, the J gene TRBJ1-1; the D gene is possibly TRBD1 (5 bases). V shed 3 bases and J shed 8 bases, with 11 bases lying between them. The CDR3 is made up of 12 amino acids. Germline V gives CDR1 SGDLS, CDR2 YYNGEE. CDR3 DNA sequence: TGTGCCAGCAGCGCAGGACAAGCAGAAGCTTTCTTT. As protein: CASSAGQAEAFF.

The V gene is TRBV28, the J gene TRBJ1-6, with TRBD1 as a possible D gene (5 bases). The V end lost 2 bases, the J end lost 7 bases, and 12 bases lay between the germline ends. Germline V gene lookup returns CDR1 MDHEN and CDR2 SYDVKM. The CDR3 is made up of 15 amino acids. The CDR3 is CASSLDQGRNSPLHF. The DNA of the CDR3 is TGTGCCAGCAGTTTAGATCAGGGAAGGAATTCACCCCTCCACTTT.

The rearrangement uses TRBV6-2 or TRBV6-3 and TRBJ1-5, with 7 bases lining up with TRBD1. Germline-derived CDR1 and CDR2 are MNHEY and SVGEGT. With V trimmed by 2 bases and J by 2 bases, 0 bases remained unmatched. The CDR3 has 14 residues. Here the CDR3 reads CASSYGQGNQPQHF. The CDR3 region has the DNA TGTGCCAGCAGTTACGGACAGGGCAATCAGCCCCAGCATTTT.

Regarding this clone: Other DNA sequences within the sample encode an identical CDR3. V gene TRBV14 combines with J gene TRBJ1-2; no clear D gene. This CDR3 has 13 amino acids. V was clipped by 2 bases and J by 4 bases, with 8 bases between them. The germline V gene encodes CDR1 SGHDN and CDR2 FVKESK. CDR3 loop: CASSQSGPYGYTF. The CDR3 bases are TGTGCCAGCAGCCAATCCGGTCCCTATGGCTACACCTTC. The whole variable domain, remainder taken from reference TRBV14 and TRBJ1-2, is EAGVTQFPSHSVIEKGQTVTLRCDPISGHDNLYWYRRVMGKEIKFLLHFVKESKQDESGMPNNRFLAERTGGTYSTLKVQPAELEDSGVYFCASSQSGPYGYTFGSGTRLTVV.

The table lists this clone with a count of one. V is TRBV5-1 and J is TRBJ2-3, with 8 bases identical to TRBD2. CDR1 is SGHRS, CDR2 YFSETQ, per germline. The V segment lost 1 base and the J segment 4 bases; nucleotides outside the gene matches: 8. This CDR3 is built from 16 residues. CDR3 DNA sequence: TGCGCCAGCAGCTTGCAGCGGGAGCATCCATCAGATACGCAGTATTTT. Amino acid sequence: CASSLQREHPSDTQYF.

This clone occurred once. The chain employs TRBV12-5 and TRBJ1-4; D gene unclear. This CDR3 has 15 amino acids. V was trimmed by 1 base and J by 7 bases, leaving 13 bases between them. The germline CDR1 and CDR2 sequences are LGHNT and FRNRAP. CDR3 nucleotides: TGTGCTAGTGGTTTGGAGGTCATGGGTAGTGAAAAACTGTTTTTT. This sequence encodes CASGLEVMGSEKLFF.

The gene calls are TRBV30 and TRBJ2-1, with a weak D call TRBD2 (6 bases). The CDR3 is 15 amino acids. The ends were cut back, 4 bases at V and 0 bases at J, with 13 bases in the middle. Germline V CDR1 and CDR2: GTSNPN, SVGIG (reference sequence). CDR3 nucleotide sequence: TGTGCCTGGAAGAATCCGGGACTCTCCTACAATGAGCAGTTCTTC. Its translation: CAWKNPGLSYNEQFF. Combining the CDR3 with reference TRBV30 and TRBJ2-1 gives the whole variable domain SQTIHQWPATLVQPVGSPLSLECTVEGTSNPNLYWYRQAAGRGLQLLFYSVGIGQISSEVPQNLSASRPQDRQFILSSKKLLLSDSGFYLCAWKNPGLSYNEQFFGPGTRLTVL.

The chain is built from TRBV5-8 and TRBJ1-2; D not resolved. The germline CDR1 and CDR2 sequences are SGHTS and YDEGEE. The CDR3 has 14 amino acids. Trimming pared 4 bases from V and 4 bases from J, leaving 14 bases between. The CDR3 DNA sequence: TGTGCCAGCAGCGGACCAGGATCCCTCTATGGCTACACCTTC. This codes for CASSGPGSLYGYTF. Combining the CDR3 with reference TRBV5-8 and TRBJ1-2 gives the whole variable domain EAGVTQSPTHLIKTRGQQATLRCSPISGHTSVYWYQQALGLGLQFLLWYDEGEERNRGNFPPRFSGRQFPNYSSELNVNALELEDSALYLCASSGPGSLYGYTFGSGTRLTVV.

The rearrangement links TRBV24-1 to TRBJ2-2; the D gene is possibly TRBD1 (6 bases). Germline-derived CDR1 and CDR2 are KGHDR and SFDVKD. CDR3 size: 12 residues. V gave up 9 bases and J gave up 7 bases, with 11 bases separating them. Here the CDR3 reads CATAGVYGELFF. The DNA for the CDR3 is TGTGCCACCGCAGGGGTCTACGGGGAGCTGTTTTTT.

The chain has TRBV6-1 and TRBJ2-3; TRBD1 agrees at 9 bases. V lost 0 bases, J lost 10 bases, and 8 bases stayed unmatched. The CDR3 is made up of 15 amino acids. Germline CDR1 and CDR2: MNHNS and SASEGT. The CDR3 is CASSEAPGQGRSQYF. DNA of the CDR3: TGTGCCAGCAGTGAAGCCCCGGGACAGGGAAGGTCGCAGTATTTT.

The chain employs TRBV7-3 and TRBJ2-1; D possibly corresponds to TRBD1 (5 bases). Trimming stripped 5 bases from V and 9 bases from J, with 20 bases between. The CDR3 is made up of 15 amino acids. CDR1 and CDR2 (germline): SGHTA, FQGTGA. The CDR3 DNA follows: TGTGCCAGCAGCGATAAAACTGGTGGGGCGAGTGAGCAGTTCTTC. Amino acid sequence: CASSDKTGGASEQFF.

As regards this clone: This sample includes further DNA sequences coding for the same CDR3. J is TRBJ1-5 and V is TRBV4-2; no clear D gene. Germline CDR1 and CDR2: LGHNA and YNFKEQ. V shed 0 bases and J shed 1 base, with 7 bases lying between them. This CDR3 is 15 amino acids long. The CDR3: CASSQESGSNQPQHF. CDR3 coding DNA: TGTGCCAGCAGCCAAGAATCGGGGAGCAATCAGCCCCAGCATTTT.

DNA for the CDR3: TGCGCCAGCAGCGGACTCGATGAAAAACTGTTTTTT. Translating it yields CASSGLDEKLFF. J is TRBJ1-4 and V is TRBV5-1; D gene ambiguous. CDR3 length equals 12 residues. Germline CDR1 is SGHRS and CDR2 is YFSETQ. With 4 bases removed from V and 6 bases from J, the gap between germline ends came to 7 bases. Using reference TRBV5-1 and TRBJ1-4 for the parts outside the CDR3, the full variable domain is KAGVTQTPRYLIKTRGQQVTLSCSPISGHRSVSWYQQTPGQGLQFLFEYFSETQRNKGNFPGRFSGRQFSNSRSEMNVSTLELGDSALYLCASSGLDEKLFFGSGTQLSVL.

This clone was seen a single time. This chain joins TRBV7-2 and TRBJ1-1; D is unclear. Germline V CDR1 and CDR2: SGHTA, FQGNSA. This CDR3 has 13 residues. The V end lost 5 bases, the J end lost 1 base, and 8 bases lay between the germline ends. CDR3 DNA: TGTGCCAGCAGCCTTTATGGGAACACTGAAGCTTTCTTT. This sequence encodes CASSLYGNTEAFF.

CDR3 bases: TGTGCCAGCAGCCTCGGGCACTCCTACGAGCAGTACTTC. This encodes CASSLGHSYEQYF. The chain recombines TRBV7-2 with TRBJ2-7; D is unclear. The V gene lost 5 bases and the J gene lost 0 bases, with 8 bases spanning the gap. The CDR3 runs 13 residues. Germline loops: CDR1 SGHTA, CDR2 FQGNSA.

The chain joins TRBV11-2 to TRBJ2-3; 8 nucleotides align to TRBD2. Germline lookup yields CDR1 SGHAT and CDR2 FQNNGV. CDR3 length equals 16 residues. V lost 2 bases and J lost 0; bases outside the gene matches: 4. The CDR3: CASSLLTSGSTDTQYF. The CDR3, as DNA: TGTGCCAGCAGCTTATTAACTAGCGGAAGCACAGATACGCAGTATTTT. The full variable domain, rest sourced from reference TRBV11-2 and TRBJ2-3, is EAGVAQSPRYKIIEKRQSVAFWCNPISGHATLYWYQQILGQGPKLLIQFQNNGVVDDSQLPKDRFSAERLKGVDSTLKIQPAKLEDSAVYLCASSLLTSGSTDTQYFGPGTRLTVL.

This clone appeared a single time. This sequence joins TRBV4-1 and TRBJ2-7, with D perhaps matching TRBD1 or TRBD2 (5 bases each). Germline CDR1 and CDR2: MGHRA and YSYEKL. The CDR3 loop spans 18 amino acids. Trimming removed 0 bases from V and 3 bases from J, with 21 bases in between. The CDR3 loop is CASSQDQIAQGAVYEQYF. In DNA form, the CDR3 reads TGCGCCAGCAGCCAAGATCAAATCGCCCAGGGAGCTGTCTACGAGCAGTACTTC.

This clone was detected only once. The chain employs TRBV6-5 and TRBJ1-3; 11 nucleotides line up with TRBD1. From germline, CDR1 is MNHEY and CDR2 SVGAGI. The CDR3 consists of 15 residues. The V and J ends lost 5 bases and 4 bases, in that order; junction bases with no gene match: 4. The CDR3 reads CASSRDRGNGNTIYF. For the CDR3, the DNA is TGTGCCAGCAGTCGGGACAGGGGGAACGGAAACACCATATATTTT.

The chain joins TRBV5-1 to TRBJ2-3; 16 nucleotides match TRBD2. The V segment lost 3 bases and the J segment 2 bases; nucleotides outside the gene matches: 9. Per germline, CDR1 SGHRS and CDR2 YFSETQ. The CDR3 covers 19 residues. CDR3 region: CASSWGLAGGLRDTDTQYF. Here the CDR3 DNA reads TGCGCCAGCAGCTGGGGACTAGCGGGAGGGCTCCGAGACACAGATACGCAGTATTTT.

This chain links TRBV19 with TRBJ1-4, with D possibly being TRBD1 (5 bases). There are 15 residues in the CDR3. Germline V CDR1 and CDR2: LNHDA, SQIVND (reference sequence). Trimming shortened V by 6 bases and J by 7 bases, and 18 bases separated the two germline ends. CDR3 sequence: CASRVTYGGSEKLFF. Here the CDR3 DNA reads TGTGCCAGTAGGGTTACATATGGGGGAAGTGAAAAACTGTTTTTT.

V and J are TRBV12-3 or TRBV12-4 and TRBJ2-3; D is uncertain. The V end lost 2 bases, the J end lost 8 bases, and 2 bases lay between the germline ends. The CDR3 contains 10 residues. The CDR3 is CASSLRTQYF. The DNA of the CDR3 is TGTGCCAGCAGTTTACGTACGCAGTATTTT.

This chain joins TRBV2 and TRBJ2-3, with a possible D match to TRBD1 (5 bases). The germline V and J ends were trimmed by 7 bases and 8 bases, with 16 bases remaining between them. There are 13 residues in the CDR3. CDR1 and CDR2 from the germline V gene are SNHLY and FYNNEI. CDR3 region: CASNRGKGSTQYF. CDR3 nucleotides: TGTGCCAGCAATAGGGGTAAGGGAAGTACGCAGTATTTT.

The sample holds one count of this clone. The genes are TRBV28 and TRBJ2-7, with D perhaps assigned TRBD1 or TRBD2 (6 bases each). CDR1 and CDR2 (germline): MDHEN, SYDVKM. The CDR3 spans 16 residues. V dropped 3 bases and J dropped 7 bases, with 22 bases sitting between them. The chain's CDR3 is CASSFGRYGGPGEQYF. CDR3 DNA: TGTGCCAGCAGTTTTGGGCGTTACGGGGGCCCGGGAGAGCAGTACTTC.

The chain combines TRBV27 with TRBJ1-3; D may be TRBD1 (6 bases). The CDR3 runs 13 residues. Germline CDR1 reads MNHEY; CDR2 reads SMNVEV (reference sequence). V was pared by 7 bases and J by 5 bases, with 12 bases between. CDR3 amino acids: CASKGEGRNTIYF. CDR3 nucleotide sequence: TGTGCCAGCAAGGGGGAGGGAAGAAACACCATATATTTT.

V and J are TRBV28 and TRBJ1-1; maybe TRBD1 (6 bases). Trimming removed 6 bases at V and 8 bases at J, with 22 bases between. The germline CDR1 and CDR2 sequences are MDHEN and SYDVKM. CDR3 length: 15 residues. CDR3 DNA: TGTGCCAGCAGAGATGAGCAGGGGAATGGGATGGAAGCTTTCTTT. This codes for CASRDEQGNGMEAFF.

The rearrangement links TRBV29-1 to TRBJ1-4; a possible D gene is TRBD1 (6 bases). Germline V gene lookup returns CDR1 SQVTM and CDR2 ANQGSEA. The germline V and J ends were trimmed by 7 bases and 7 bases, with 19 bases remaining between them. CDR3 size: 14 residues. CDR3 amino acids: CSGRTPDSREKLFF. Here the CDR3 DNA reads TGCAGCGGCCGGACCCCGGACAGTCGTGAAAAACTGTTTTTT.

This clone was seen just once. The CDR3 nucleotides read TGTGCCAGCAAAACAGGGGGCACTAACTATGGCTACACCTTC. Translating it yields CASKTGGTNYGYTF. The J gene is TRBJ1-2, the V gene TRBV25-1, with 9 bases matching TRBD1. Germline trimming cut 7 bases from V and 0 bases from J; bases unmatched to any gene: 3. The CDR3 is 14 amino acids. The germline V gene encodes CDR1 MGHDK and CDR2 SYGVNS.